The rows below give T cell receptor beta chains drawn from one sample of a study of cytomegalovirus exposure and HLA in healthy donors. Clones were read by immunoSEQ multiplex PCR, and TCRdb kept only the in-frame ones, dropping some. The table has some 130,000 clones, approximately 80% seen once. What was sequenced was PBMCs. The origin of the receptors is a male donor in good health and CMV-seropositive. Each CDR3 is given without its conserved first and last residue. Each record gives: CDR3 protein, V gene, J gene.

cdr3_aa: ASSLERGGRHNEQF
v_call: TRBV7-8
j_call: TRBJ2-1

cdr3_aa: AWSVQAGIGDTQY
v_call: TRBV30
j_call: TRBJ2-3

cdr3_aa: ASSLGVAFSGSEQY
v_call: TRBV7-6
j_call: TRBJ2-7

cdr3_aa: ASSLYGAGDEKLF
v_call: TRBV28
j_call: TRBJ1-4

cdr3_aa: SVGETGGNTIY
v_call: TRBV29-1
j_call: TRBJ1-3

cdr3_aa: ASSPNPVLAVVGGHNEQF
v_call: TRBV18
j_call: TRBJ2-1

cdr3_aa: ASSLGGQMNTEAF
v_call: TRBV27
j_call: TRBJ1-1

cdr3_aa: ASSILQLNSGANVLT
v_call: TRBV5-6
j_call: TRBJ2-6

cdr3_aa: ASGTGNTEAF
v_call: TRBV6-5
j_call: TRBJ1-1

cdr3_aa: ASSPSGSLETQY
v_call: TRBV18
j_call: TRBJ2-5

cdr3_aa: ASSGRTAQSNTIY
v_call: TRBV6-1
j_call: TRBJ1-3

cdr3_aa: SVPSASGASYEQY
v_call: TRBV29-1
j_call: TRBJ2-7

cdr3_aa: ASSPGGLAGGDTQY
v_call: TRBV5-1
j_call: TRBJ2-3

cdr3_aa: ASSSDSLNTEAF
v_call: TRBV5-1
j_call: TRBJ1-1

cdr3_aa: ASPKGEGDTPPYEQY
v_call: TRBV21-1
j_call: TRBJ2-7

cdr3_aa: ASSVQPTSGGRSDTQY
v_call: TRBV5-1
j_call: TRBJ2-3

cdr3_aa: AASGGDYNEQF
v_call: TRBV19
j_call: TRBJ2-1

cdr3_aa: ASRVSSSYNEQF
v_call: TRBV2
j_call: TRBJ2-1

cdr3_aa: ATREGTGKETQY
v_call: TRBV15
j_call: TRBJ2-5

cdr3_aa: ASSFQGLGQETQY
v_call: TRBV7-2
j_call: TRBJ2-5

cdr3_aa: ASSKTVAIDTEAF
v_call: TRBV2
j_call: TRBJ1-1

cdr3_aa: ASSFRLAGGDTQY
v_call: TRBV28
j_call: TRBJ2-3

cdr3_aa: ASSYGLAGGIYNEQF
v_call: TRBV28
j_call: TRBJ2-1

cdr3_aa: ASSHGHNTEAF
v_call: TRBV5-1
j_call: TRBJ1-1

cdr3_aa: ASSYRAGSSYEQY
v_call: TRBV6-6
j_call: TRBJ2-7

cdr3_aa: ASSLRTADYGYT
v_call: TRBV18
j_call: TRBJ1-2

cdr3_aa: ASSRSTGEQY
v_call: TRBV5-4
j_call: TRBJ2-7

cdr3_aa: ASSEETSGSYEQY
v_call: TRBV6-1
j_call: TRBJ2-7

cdr3_aa: ASSDTGGAGYEQY
v_call: TRBV5-1
j_call: TRBJ2-7

cdr3_aa: ASSLGDRPGELF
v_call: TRBV11-2
j_call: TRBJ2-2

cdr3_aa: ASRRQEISYNEQF
v_call: TRBV6-5
j_call: TRBJ2-1

cdr3_aa: ASSTQGQSGNTIY
v_call: TRBV7-3
j_call: TRBJ1-3

cdr3_aa: ASSPASGSQETQY
v_call: TRBV27
j_call: TRBJ2-5

cdr3_aa: ASSEALGGFTEAF
v_call: TRBV6-1
j_call: TRBJ1-1

cdr3_aa: ASSGGLAGPQETQY
v_call: TRBV2
j_call: TRBJ2-5

cdr3_aa: ASRLEGRGEQY
v_call: TRBV10-2
j_call: TRBJ2-7

cdr3_aa: ASSGLAGVSEQY
v_call: TRBV6-5
j_call: .

cdr3_aa: ASQSTYNEQF
v_call: TRBV5-1
j_call: TRBJ2-1

cdr3_aa: ASSRGGLSNEQF
v_call: TRBV2
j_call: TRBJ2-1

cdr3_aa: ASSPGQNNQPQH
v_call: TRBV28
j_call: TRBJ1-5

cdr3_aa: ASSAGQTHQPQH
v_call: TRBV28
j_call: TRBJ1-5

cdr3_aa: ATLEGQGAGGYT
v_call: TRBV2
j_call: TRBJ1-2

cdr3_aa: ASSSTGAPNQPQH
v_call: TRBV5-1
j_call: TRBJ1-5

cdr3_aa: ASSPQGSAAEAF
v_call: TRBV7-2
j_call: TRBJ1-1

cdr3_aa: ASRKEGQGSYEQY
v_call: TRBV19
j_call: TRBJ2-7

cdr3_aa: ASSSPGVGEQY
v_call: TRBV6-1
j_call: TRBJ2-7

cdr3_aa: ASTEAYGSYNEQF
v_call: TRBV6-5
j_call: TRBJ2-1

cdr3_aa: ASSLAGQGIPYEQY
v_call: TRBV27
j_call: TRBJ2-7

cdr3_aa: ASSRDRYEQY
v_call: TRBV7-9
j_call: TRBJ2-7